This T cell receptor (beta chain) was found in a study of cytomegalovirus exposure and HLA in healthy donors. Sequencing was performed with immunoSEQ multiplex PCR; in TCRdb, only in-frame clones are kept and a portion is missing. Among 50,000 to 65,000 clones, about 95% were seen once, and the ten largest hold approximately 6.8%. A word on this clone: The antigen remains unidentified.

General study findings and limits: The TCR clusters that emerged in the first cohort tended, a later analysis found, to co-occur in the 120 or so validation repertoires. Most TCRs appeared rarely, but some public TCRs recurred in many donors.

The CDR3 has 13 amino acids. Germline-derived CDR1 and CDR2 are GTSNPN and SVGIG (reference sequence). V lost 3 bases, J lost 5 bases, and 13 bases lay in between. The donors were part of the validation cohort of 120 subjects. That cohort was separate from the first cohort, which comprised 500 to 850 subjects. The chain has TRBV30 and TRBJ2-5; D is perhaps TRBD2 (6 bases). The sample was PBMCs. The sequence came from a woman in her late teens or twenties in good health and CMV-seropositive. The DNA for the CDR3 is TGTGCCTGGAGGGAGGGTAACGGGGAGACCCAGTACTTC. The encoded protein is CAWREGNGETQYF.